This T cell receptor (beta chain) was recovered during a study of T cells in Graves' hyperthyroidism and ophthalmopathy. It was uncontrolled infection, other autoimmune disease, pregnancy or lactation that excluded patients. The study based diagnoses on clinical symptoms, serum thyroxine and TRAb, thyroid ultrasound and orbital computed tomography. The junction had 2 bases not matched to a gene; V was cut back by 5 bases and J by 3 bases. This CDR3 contains 13 residues. Germline V gives CDR1 LNHDA, CDR2 SQIVND (reference sequence). Ten or more counts support this clonotype. RNA transcripts yielded amplified TCR beta CDR3 regions. TCR CDR3 underwent first-round RT-PCR with the HTBI primer set. TCRdb re-called the multiplex PCR reads with MiXCR, one entry per CDR3 protein. The table lists 200,000 to 300,000 distinct CDR3 sequences, approximately 23% of them singletons.

The sequence was obtained from a woman in her thirties or forties with Graves' ophthalmopathy. This chain joins TRBV19 and TRBJ2-7; 9 positions agree with TRBD1. Sequenced sample: blood. Here the CDR3 reads CASSGQGFYEQYF. The CDR3 bases are TGTGCCAGTAGTGGACAGGGGTTCTACGAGCAGTACTTC.